One and the same sample provided the 15 T cell receptor beta chains below, sequenced in a study of blood T cells in healthy people across ages. Alongside a J-beta primer mix, a sample-barcoded 5' primer served in a second PCR lasting 7 to 11 cycles. From the 5' RACE reads, TCRdb called clonotypes with MiXCR, one entry per CDR3 protein. The repertoire consists of 1.8 million or so distinct CDR3 sequences, with around 42% occurring once and the leading ten covering 20% to 25%. The specimen sequenced was blood. Receptors were obtained from a human donor in good health.

This CDR3 reads CASKAVTGGYTF. The DNA of the CDR3 is TGTGCCAGCAAAGCCGTGACGGGGGGCTACACCTTC. This chain connects TRBV6-5 to TRBJ1-2, with no clear D. The CDR3 sequence is 12 residues long. Trimming stripped 7 bases from V and 8 bases from J, with 14 bases between. Germline CDR1 and CDR2: MNHEY and SVGAGI.

The sample holds a few counts of this clonotype. V and J are TRBV29-1 and TRBJ2-5; 7 bases fit TRBD2. The CDR3 runs to 11 residues. The ends lost 2 bases at V and 11 bases at J; junction bases unmatched: 5. Germline V lookup: CDR1 SQVTM, CDR2 ANQGSEA. The CDR3 region is CSVEYSGEQYF. Written as DNA, the CDR3 is TGCAGCGTTGAATACAGCGGGGAGCAGTACTTC. Combining the CDR3 with reference TRBV29-1 and TRBJ2-5 gives the whole variable domain SAVISQKPSRDICQRGTSLTIQCQVDSQVTMMFWYRQQPGQSLTLIATANQGSEATYESGFVIDKFPISRPNLTFSTLTVSNMSPEDSSIYLCSVEYSGEQYFGPGTRLLVL.

This chain links TRBV12-3 or TRBV12-4 with TRBJ1-5; D possibly corresponds to TRBD1 (5 bases). The CDR3 extends over 14 amino acids. Trimming shortened V by 3 bases and J by 5 bases, and 11 bases separated the two germline ends. The CDR3 loop reads CASSLRWGHQPQHF. DNA of the CDR3: TGTGCCAGCAGTTTGAGGTGGGGACATCAGCCCCAGCATTTT.

Details on this clonotype: The CDR3 carries no conserved terminal phenylalanine or tryptophan, so it likely arises from a read error. This chain uses TRBV5-1 with TRBJ2-5, with D possibly being TRBD1 or TRBD2 (5 bases each). The CDR3 sequence is 15 residues long. The V gene's germline CDR1 is SGHRS and CDR2 YFSETQ. Trimming removed 4 bases from V and 2 bases from J, with 15 bases in between. The CDR3 DNA reads as TGCGCCAGCAGCACTCTCCAGGGAGCTCAAGAGACCCAGTACATC. It is translated as CASSTLQGAQETQYI.

The chain recombines TRBV7-3 with TRBJ2-7; D might be TRBD2 (6 bases). V lost 5 bases and J 6 bases, leaving 14 bases between the germline ends. This CDR3 region has 13 residues. The germline V gene has CDR1 SGHTA and CDR2 FQGTGA. CDR3 sequence (DNA): TGTGCCAGCAGCCGTGGGGGGACGGGCGAGCAGTACTTC. As protein: CASSRGGTGEQYF.

The rearrangement joins TRBV2 to TRBJ2-4, with unresolved D. The last part of the DNA fits TRBJ2-7 better; the J call may be wrong. The CDR3 covers 15 residues. Germline CDR1 SNHLY, CDR2 FYNNEI. The CDR3 nucleotides are TGTGCCAGCAGTGAAAAGGAGACGGACGTCTACGAGCAGTACTTC. Translation gives CASSEKETDVYEQYF.

The chain joins TRBV29-1 to TRBJ2-7, with TRBD2 matching 8 bases. This CDR3 has 15 residues. Trimming removed 2 bases from V and 7 bases from J; junction bases left unmatched: 13. Per germline, CDR1 SQVTM and CDR2 ANQGSEA. The chain's CDR3 is CSVELGLAGGDEQYF. The CDR3 region has the DNA TGCAGCGTTGAACTCGGACTAGCTGGGGGCGATGAGCAGTACTTC.

This sequence joins TRBV25-1 and TRBJ2-4; a possible D gene is TRBD1 (6 bases). The assigned J gene may be wrong: the sequence end matches TRBJ2-7 better. The CDR3 contains 16 residues. Germline V gene lookup returns CDR1 MGHDK and CDR2 SYGVNS. The CDR3 loop is CASSDYFTGHSYEQYF. In nucleotides, the CDR3 is TGTGCCAGCAGTGATTATTTTACAGGGCACAGCTACGAGCAGTACTTC.

The rearrangement joins TRBV29-1 to TRBJ1-2; D gene ambiguous. The V gene's germline CDR1 is SQVTM and CDR2 ANQGSEA. V dropped 3 bases and J dropped 7 bases, with 12 bases sitting between them. The CDR3 has 12 amino acids. CDR3 protein: CSVDRSTGGYTF. CDR3 sequence (DNA): TGCAGCGTTGATAGGTCAACGGGTGGCTACACCTTC.

The chain uses TRBV2 and TRBJ2-5; unclear D gene. The tail of the sequence fits TRBJ2-7 better, so the J call may be wrong. This CDR3 comprises 11 residues. Germline loops: CDR1 SNHLY, CDR2 FYNNEI. CDR3 residues: CAIVDGYEQYF. CDR3 coding DNA: TGTGCCATCGTTGACGGCTACGAGCAGTACTTC.

The chain has TRBV11-2 and TRBJ1-2; TRBD1 agrees at 10 bases. The germline gives CDR1 SGHAT, CDR2 FQNNGV. With 4 bases clipped from V and 4 bases from J, the junction kept 6 bases outside the gene matches. The CDR3 has 15 amino acids. CDR3 protein: CASSSGTGDPYGYTF. The CDR3 DNA follows: TGTGCCAGCAGCTCCGGGACAGGGGATCCCTATGGCTACACCTTC.

This clonotype was seen more than once but under ten times. The chain couples TRBV4-1 to TRBJ2-7, with TRBD1 as a possible D gene (5 bases). The V end lost 4 bases, the J end lost 5 bases, and 18 bases lay between the germline ends. The V gene's germline CDR1 is MGHRA and CDR2 YSYEKL. This CDR3 region has 15 residues. The CDR3 protein is CASSPLNRGSHEQYF. The DNA for the CDR3 is TGCGCCAGCAGCCCCCTTAATAGGGGCTCTCACGAGCAGTACTTC.

V gene TRBV7-2 combines with J gene TRBJ2-5; 7 bases fit TRBD1. This CDR3 has 19 residues. After removal of 4 bases from V and 6 bases from J, the junction contained 23 bases not matched to a gene. Germline V gives CDR1 SGHTA, CDR2 FQGNSA. CDR3 loop: CASSSQFGQDLPSPKTQYF. CDR3 coding DNA: TGTGCCAGCAGCTCACAATTTGGACAGGACCTTCCCTCTCCAAAGACCCAGTACTTC. Full variable domain (remainder filled in from reference TRBV7-2 and TRBJ2-5): GAGVSQSPSNKVTEKGKDVELRCDPISGHTALYWYRQSLGQGLEFLIYFQGNSAPDKSGLPSDRFSAERTGGSVSTLTIQRTQQEDSAVYLCASSSQFGQDLPSPKTQYFGPGTRLLVL.

The chain recombines TRBV20-1 with TRBJ2-1; the D is unclear. V shed 0 bases and J shed 0 bases, with 18 bases lying between them. The germline CDR1 and CDR2 sequences are DFQATT and SNEGSKA (reference sequence). This CDR3 has 18 residues. The CDR3 is CSAREGRRWVSSYNEQFF. DNA of the CDR3: TGCAGTGCTAGAGAAGGGCGGCGCTGGGTGAGCTCCTACAATGAGCAGTTCTTC.

The rearrangement links TRBV5-1 to TRBJ2-5; TRBD1 agrees at 10 bases. The J call may be incorrect, as the DNA end agrees better with TRBJ2-7. The germline CDR1 and CDR2 sequences are SGHRS and YFSETQ. This CDR3 is 16 amino acids long. In DNA form, the CDR3 reads TGCGCCAGCAGCTTGGTTCCGGGACAGGGGAGTTTCGAGCAGTACTTC. Translated, it gives CASSLVPGQGSFEQYF.